This passage covers 20 T cell receptor beta chains from one sample sequenced in a study of T cell repertoires in cytomegalovirus infection. A single record per CDR3 protein comes from TCRdb applying MiXCR to the reads. The table shows about 450,000 distinct CDR3 sequences, with approximately 31% occurring only once. Sequencing used PBMCs. Source of these receptors: a human donor in good health (CMV status not recorded). Some clones in this sample may be carry-over from other donors' samples.

This clonotype was detected only a few times. V and J are TRBV6-2 or TRBV6-3 and TRBJ1-4; D is ambiguous. V gave up 2 bases and J gave up 0 bases, with 7 bases separating them. The CDR3 is made up of 15 amino acids. From germline, CDR1 is MNHEY and CDR2 SVGEGT. The CDR3 reads CASSYVGATNEKLFF. The CDR3 DNA sequence: TGTGCCAGCAGTTACGTCGGTGCAACTAATGAAAAACTGTTTTTT.

Details on this clonotype: The conserved closing phenylalanine or tryptophan is absent in this CDR3, likely reflecting a read error. The chain joins TRBV6-6 to TRBJ1-2, with D maybe TRBD1 (6 bases). The CDR3 is made up of 14 amino acids. Germline CDR1 MNHNY, CDR2 SVGAGI (reference sequence). Between the trimmed V and J ends, which lost 7 bases and 8 bases, there was a span of 20 bases. CDR3: CASIQLRGAPGYTL. CDR3 sequence (DNA): TGTGCCAGCATCCAGCTTAGGGGGGCGCCCGGCTACACCTTA.

This clonotype was observed a handful of times. V gene TRBV6-6 combines with J gene TRBJ1-4; D not resolved. Germline V lookup: CDR1 MNHNY, CDR2 SVGAGI (reference sequence). The germline V and J ends were trimmed by 2 bases and 0 bases, with 16 bases remaining between them. The CDR3 runs to 18 residues. The CDR3 loop reads CASSYSRDQQATNEKLFF. CDR3 DNA sequence: TGTGCCAGCAGTTACAGTCGAGATCAACAAGCAACTAATGAAAAACTGTTTTTT.

The sample holds a few counts of this clonotype. This rearrangement joins TRBV7-3 to TRBJ2-7, with D uncertain. The CDR3 sequence is 15 residues long. V was trimmed by 0 bases and J by 3 bases, leaving 12 bases between them. CDR1 is SGHTA and CDR2 is FQGTGA in the germline V gene. CDR3 nucleotides: TGTGCCAGCAGCTTAACCTCCGGGCCAGGCTACGAGCAGTACTTC. This translates into CASSLTSGPGYEQYF. The full variable domain, completed using reference TRBV7-3 and TRBJ2-7, is GAGVSQTPSNKVTEKGKYVELRCDPISGHTALYWYRQSLGQGPEFLIYFQGTGAADDSGLPNDRFFAVRPEGSVSTLKIQRTERGDSAVYLCASSLTSGPGYEQYFGPGTRLTVT.

This chain joins TRBV6-5 and TRBJ1-6; D gene ambiguous. The CDR3 covers 13 residues. Trimming removed 6 bases at V and 7 bases at J, with 10 bases between. The germline V gene encodes CDR1 MNHEY and CDR2 SVGAGI. For the CDR3, the DNA is TGTGCCAGCAGACCAAACAGAAATTCACCCCTCCACTTT. The encoded protein is CASRPNRNSPLHF.

The chain employs TRBV4-1 and TRBJ2-7; 9 bases map to TRBD1. The length of the CDR3 is 15 residues. Losses at the gene ends were 1 base for V and 5 bases for J; bases not matched to a gene: 6. The germline V gene encodes CDR1 MGHRA and CDR2 YSYEKL. The CDR3 DNA reads TGCGCCAGCAGCCAAGTCGGACAGGGGCGAAACGAGCAGTACTTC. Protein: CASSQVGQGRNEQYF.

This clonotype came up a few times. The chain employs TRBV3-1 and TRBJ2-5; D possibly corresponds to TRBD2 (7 bases). V gave up 4 bases and J gave up 2 bases, with 23 bases separating them. Germline CDR1 is LGHDT and CDR2 is YNNKEL (reference sequence). This CDR3 has 18 residues. Written as DNA, the CDR3 is TGTGCCAGCAGCCCAGGGGCTAGCGGAGCTGTCCCTCAAGAGACCCAGTACTTC. As protein: CASSPGASGAVPQETQYF.

The chain has TRBV3-1 and TRBJ1-5; no definite D call. Germline V gives CDR1 LGHDT, CDR2 YNNKEL (reference sequence). CDR3 size: 15 residues. Trimming took 0 bases from V and 6 from J, leaving 12 bases between them. The CDR3 nucleotides read TGTGCCAGCAGCCAAGATCCGGGCTGGGGTCAGCCCCAGCATTTT. This sequence encodes CASSQDPGWGQPQHF.

Only a few counts were recorded for this clonotype. V is TRBV7-8 and J is TRBJ2-5; possible D gene TRBD1, 5 bases. From germline, CDR1 is SGHVS and CDR2 FQNEAQ. The V gene lost 5 bases and the J gene lost 1 base, with 11 bases spanning the gap. The CDR3 length is 14 residues. As DNA, the CDR3 is TGTGCCAGCAGCCGCAGGGTGGGCCAAGAGACCCAGTACTTC. The encoded protein is CASSRRVGQETQYF.

This clonotype has at least ten counts. The chain's CDR3 is CASSPGGRGGRDTQYF. In nucleotides, the CDR3 is TGTGCCAGCAGCCCGGGGGGGCGGGGGGGCCGTGATACGCAGTATTTT. This rearrangement joins TRBV7-6 to TRBJ2-3; 9 bases are shared with TRBD2. V shed 5 bases, J shed 6 bases, and the junction held 12 bases outside the gene matches. The length of the CDR3 is 16 residues. From germline, CDR1 is SGHVS and CDR2 FNYEAQ.

The rearrangement links TRBV24-1 to TRBJ2-1; the match to TRBD1 covers 7 bases. V was clipped by 4 bases and J by 7 bases; unmatched bases: 6. Germline-derived CDR1 and CDR2 are KGHDR and SFDVKD. The CDR3 runs to 14 residues. CDR3 in DNA: TGTGCCACCAGTGAGCGACAGGGTGGGAATGAGCAGTTCTTC. Translating gives CATSERQGGNEQFF.

V is TRBV15 and J is TRBJ2-1; tentatively, D is TRBD2 (6 bases). Per the germline V gene, CDR1 is LNHNV and CDR2 is YYDKDF (reference sequence). The CDR3 spans 14 residues. V was clipped by 0 bases and J by 9 bases, with 12 bases between them. The CDR3 sequence is CATSRDGGVGEQFF. CDR3 bases: TGTGCCACCAGCAGAGATGGAGGGGTTGGTGAGCAGTTCTTC. Full variable domain (rest looked up from reference TRBV15 and TRBJ2-1): DAMVIQNPRYQVTQFGKPVTLSCSQTLNHNVMYWYQQKSSQAPKLLFHYYDKDFNNEADTPDNFQSRRPNTSFCFLDIRSPGLGDTAMYLCATSRDGGVGEQFFGPGTRLTVL.

As concerns this clonotype: No conserved phenylalanine or tryptophan is present at the end of the CDR3, so a read error is the likely explanation. This rearrangement joins TRBV7-8 to TRBJ2-5, with TRBD2 matching 12 bases. The V segment lost 1 base and the J segment 3 bases; nucleotides outside the gene matches: 6. CDR1 is SGHVS, CDR2 FQNEAQ, per germline. The CDR3 extends over 17 amino acids. CDR3 DNA: TGTGCCAGCAGCTTAGAACTAGCGGGGGGCTCGAAAGAGACCCAGTACTTA. Its protein product is CASSLELAGGSKETQYL.

The gene calls are TRBV15 and TRBJ1-1, with D maybe TRBD1 (5 bases). Trimming cost V 5 bases and J 1 base, with 17 bases left between them. This CDR3 contains 16 residues. Germline CDR1 reads LNHNV; CDR2 reads YYDKDF (reference sequence). CDR3 DNA sequence: TGTGCCACCAGCCCAACAGGATTGAGACCGAACACTGAAGCTTTCTTT. This codes for CATSPTGLRPNTEAFF.

In this sample, this clonotype turned up a few times. The chain combines TRBV18 with TRBJ1-1; D gene ambiguous. Germline loops: CDR1 KGHSH, CDR2 LQKENI. Trimming took off 2 bases at V and 10 bases at J, with 17 bases between the two ends. The CDR3 runs to 14 residues. The CDR3 reads CASSPYRVIGLAFF. DNA of the CDR3: TGTGCCAGCTCACCATACCGGGTTATCGGTTTAGCTTTCTTT.

This clonotype was picked up many times. The genes are TRBV12-3 or TRBV12-4 and TRBJ1-3, with TRBD1 identical over 8 bases. V lost 4 bases and J lost 2; bases outside the gene matches: 10. This CDR3 region has 17 residues. CDR3 nucleotide sequence: TGTGCCAGCAGTTGGGGGACAGGCAGACAGACTGGAAACACCATATATTTT. Protein: CASSWGTGRQTGNTIYF.

This clonotype was recorded many times. This rearrangement joins TRBV7-6 to TRBJ2-1; 10 bases map to TRBD2. The CDR3 runs to 17 residues. V was clipped by 0 bases and J by 9 bases; unmatched bases: 11. CDR1 SGHVS and CDR2 FNYEAQ come from the germline V gene. The CDR3, as DNA: TGTGCCAGCAGCTTAGCGCCGTTAGCGGGGGGCCGTAGTGAGCAGTTCTTC. Its protein is CASSLAPLAGGRSEQFF.

The chain employs TRBV19 and TRBJ1-1; 8 nucleotides match TRBD1. This CDR3 spans 15 amino acids. CDR1 and CDR2 from the germline V gene are LNHDA and SQIVND (reference sequence). V lost 3 bases, J lost 4 bases, and 7 bases stayed unmatched. The CDR3 protein is CASSMVQGATTEAFF. In DNA form, the CDR3 reads TGTGCCAGTAGTATGGTTCAGGGGGCGACCACTGAAGCTTTCTTT.

V is TRBV20-1 and J is TRBJ1-5; 9 bases are a match to TRBD1. The CDR3 is 13 residues long. Trimming at V came to 4 bases and at J to 4 bases, leaving 2 bases not matched to a gene. The V gene's germline CDR1 is DFQATT and CDR2 SNEGSKA (reference sequence). The CDR3 DNA reads as TGCAGTGCTACCGACAGGGGGAATCAGCCCCAGCATTTT. It encodes CSATDRGNQPQHF.

This clonotype was counted between two and nine times. This chain connects TRBV19 to TRBJ1-5, with D uncertain. CDR3 length: 15 residues. Deletions cut 1 base from V and 1 base from J, with 8 bases between. CDR1 is LNHDA, CDR2 SQIVND, per germline (reference sequence). CDR3 nucleotide sequence: TGTGCCAGTAGTATAGTGAATCCCAGCAATCAGCCCCAGCATTTT. Its translation: CASSIVNPSNQPQHF.